One sample yielded the 8 T cell receptor beta chains listed below, sequenced in a study of neurological immune-mediated disorders. TCRdb reanalysed the 5' RACE reads using MiXCR and keeps one entry per CDR3 protein. This repertoire shows approximately 74,000 distinct CDR3 sequences, around 9.9% found once; its top ten account for 1.7%. The sample comprised PBMCs. The receptor source for this set is a man over 45 in good health.

In its sample, this clonotype was seen many times. J is TRBJ1-5 and V is TRBV12-3 or TRBV12-4, with D possibly being TRBD1 (6 bases). This CDR3 contains 16 residues. Trimming took 6 bases from V and 0 from J, leaving 15 bases between them. The CDR3 loop reads CASSKTTGYSNQPQHF. As DNA, the CDR3 is TGTGCCAGCAGCAAAACTACAGGGTATAGCAATCAGCCCCAGCATTTT.

This clonotype came up many times. The V and J genes are TRBV27 and TRBJ2-3, with D unclear. The V end lost 3 bases, the J end lost 2 bases, and 6 bases lay between the germline ends. The CDR3 spans 13 residues. Germline assignment: CDR1 MNHEY and CDR2 SMNVEV (reference sequence). The CDR3 sequence: CASSLWVTDTQYF. The DNA of the CDR3 is TGTGCCAGCAGTTTGTGGGTCACAGATACGCAGTATTTT.

The table lists this clonotype with many counts. J is TRBJ2-5 and V is TRBV18; D possibly corresponds to TRBD2 (6 bases). Germline assignment: CDR1 KGHSH and CDR2 LQKENI. The CDR3 is made up of 18 amino acids. Trimming took off 0 bases at V and 5 bases at J, with 22 bases between the two ends. CDR3 sequence: CASSPPLAPEKMGETQYF. The DNA of the CDR3 is TGTGCCAGCTCACCACCGCTAGCGCCCGAGAAGATGGGGGAGACCCAGTACTTC.

This clonotype was observed at least ten times. This chain uses TRBV3-1 with TRBJ2-6, with 7 bases that match TRBD1. Germline loops: CDR1 LGHDT, CDR2 YNNKEL (reference sequence). Trimming at V came to 5 bases and at J to 2 bases, leaving 9 bases not matched to a gene. This CDR3 has 17 amino acids. The CDR3 DNA reads as TGTGCCAGCAGCATCCCTTTCACAGGGGCTGGGGCCAACGTCCTGACTTTC. This encodes CASSIPFTGAGANVLTF.

The sample holds many counts of this clonotype. The chain has TRBV5-1 and TRBJ1-5, with TRBD1 matching 10 bases. Germline V gene data show CDR1 as SGHRS and CDR2 as YFSETQ. The CDR3 covers 14 residues. With 5 bases clipped from V and 6 bases from J, the junction kept 5 bases outside the gene matches. The CDR3 spells CASRPGTGVQPQHF. The CDR3 DNA sequence: TGCGCCAGCAGGCCTGGGACAGGGGTTCAGCCCCAGCATTTT.

This clonotype was counted at least ten times. The chain uses TRBV5-1 and TRBJ2-7; unclear D gene. With 3 bases removed from V and 4 bases from J, the gap between germline ends came to 11 bases. The CDR3 consists of 13 residues. Germline values: CDR1 SGHRS, CDR2 YFSETQ. DNA for the CDR3: TGCGCCAGCAGCTCCCAGGTAACATACGAGCAGTACTTC. Its protein is CASSSQVTYEQYF.

At least ten counts were recorded for this clonotype. The chain recombines TRBV10-3 with TRBJ2-3; D is unresolved. Germline CDR1 reads ENHRY; CDR2 reads SYGVKD. The CDR3 has 13 residues. Trimming left V 0 bases short and J 5 bases short, with 6 bases between. The CDR3 DNA follows: TGTGCCATCAGTGAGTCTTTTCAAGATACGCAGTATTTT. Translated: CAISESFQDTQYF.

This clonotype was counted many times. The V and J genes are TRBV5-1 and TRBJ2-5, with 13 bases identical to TRBD2. The V gene's germline CDR1 is SGHRS and CDR2 YFSETQ. The CDR3 runs 17 residues. Trimming at V came to 4 bases and at J to 2 bases, leaving 8 bases not matched to a gene. CDR3 sequence: CASSTTSGRPWQETQYF. The CDR3 DNA follows: TGCGCCAGCAGCACGACTAGCGGGAGGCCGTGGCAAGAGACCCAGTACTTC.